The source of this T cell receptor beta chain is a study of T-cell reconstitution after alpha-beta-depleted transplantation in children. Preparation of the TCRbeta library was carried out with unique molecular identifiers. TCRdb redid the calling of the PCR reads with MiXCR, one entry per CDR3 protein. This sample has 200,000 to 300,000 distinct CDR3 sequences, with roughly 24% found just once. This CDR3 region has 16 residues. The germline V gene encodes CDR1 SQVTM and CDR2 ANQGSEA. The J segment lost 8 bases and the V segment lost 3 bases, leaving 15 bases of the junction unmatched. Material: PBMCs, obtained before TCRalphabeta/CD19-depleted stem cell transplant. This receptor was identified in a girl aged 2-10 years with Fanconi anemia, due to receive a stem cell transplant. The rearrangement links TRBV29-1 to TRBJ1-2, with 10 positions matching TRBD1. The CDR3 bases are TGCAGCGTTGACCCATGGGACAGGGGAAAAAGATTAGGCTACACCTTC. Encoded protein: CSVDPWDRGKRLGYTF.